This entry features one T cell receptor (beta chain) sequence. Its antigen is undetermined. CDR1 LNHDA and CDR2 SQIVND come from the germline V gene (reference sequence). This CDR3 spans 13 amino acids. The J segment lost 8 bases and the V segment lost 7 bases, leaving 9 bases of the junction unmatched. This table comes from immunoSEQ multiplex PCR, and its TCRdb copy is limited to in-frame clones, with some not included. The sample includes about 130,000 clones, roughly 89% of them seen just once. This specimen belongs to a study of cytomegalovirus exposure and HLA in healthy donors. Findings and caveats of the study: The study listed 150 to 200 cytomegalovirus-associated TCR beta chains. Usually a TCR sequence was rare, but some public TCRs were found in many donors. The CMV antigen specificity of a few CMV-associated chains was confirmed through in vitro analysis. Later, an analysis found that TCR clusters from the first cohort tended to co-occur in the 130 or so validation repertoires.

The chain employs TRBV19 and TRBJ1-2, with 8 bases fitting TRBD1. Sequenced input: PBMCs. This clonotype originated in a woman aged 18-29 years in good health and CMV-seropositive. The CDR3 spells CASIRQGAQGYTF. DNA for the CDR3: TGTGCCAGTATACGTCAGGGGGCGCAGGGCTACACCTTC.